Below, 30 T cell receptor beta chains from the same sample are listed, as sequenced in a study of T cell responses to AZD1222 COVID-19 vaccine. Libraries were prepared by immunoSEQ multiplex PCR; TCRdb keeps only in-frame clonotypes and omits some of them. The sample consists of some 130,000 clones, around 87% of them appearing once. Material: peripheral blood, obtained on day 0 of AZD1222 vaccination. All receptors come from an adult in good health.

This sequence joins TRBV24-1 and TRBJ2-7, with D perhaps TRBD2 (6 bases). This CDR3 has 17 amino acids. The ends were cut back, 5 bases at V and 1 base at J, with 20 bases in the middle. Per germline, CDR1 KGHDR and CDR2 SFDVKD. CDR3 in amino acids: CATSGKSRGGDSYEQYF. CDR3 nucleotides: TGTGCCACCAGTGGGAAGTCTCGGGGCGGGGATTCCTACGAGCAGTACTTC.

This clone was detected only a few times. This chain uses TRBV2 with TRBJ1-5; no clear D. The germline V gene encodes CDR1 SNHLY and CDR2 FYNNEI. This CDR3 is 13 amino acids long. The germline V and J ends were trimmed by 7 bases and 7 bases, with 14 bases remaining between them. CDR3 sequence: CASKATGAQPQHF. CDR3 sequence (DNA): TGTGCCAGCAAAGCGACGGGAGCGCAGCCCCAGCATTTT.

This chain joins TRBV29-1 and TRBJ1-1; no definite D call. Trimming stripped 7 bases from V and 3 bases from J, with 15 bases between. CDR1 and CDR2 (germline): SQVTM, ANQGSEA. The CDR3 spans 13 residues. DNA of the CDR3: TGCAGCGCATCCCGGGAGGCCTACACTGAAGCTTTCTTT. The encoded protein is CSASREAYTEAFF. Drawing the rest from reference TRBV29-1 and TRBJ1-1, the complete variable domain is SAVISQKPSRDICQRGTSLTIQCQVDSQVTMMFWYRQQPGQSLTLIATANQGSEATYESGFVIDKFPISRPNLTFSTLTVSNMSPEDSSIYLCSASREAYTEAFFGQGTRLTVV.

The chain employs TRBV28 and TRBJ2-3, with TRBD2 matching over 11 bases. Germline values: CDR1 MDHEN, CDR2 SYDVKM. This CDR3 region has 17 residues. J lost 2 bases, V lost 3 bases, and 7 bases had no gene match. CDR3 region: CASSFELAGDNTDTQYF. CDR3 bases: TGTGCCAGCAGTTTCGAACTAGCGGGGGATAACACAGATACGCAGTATTTT.

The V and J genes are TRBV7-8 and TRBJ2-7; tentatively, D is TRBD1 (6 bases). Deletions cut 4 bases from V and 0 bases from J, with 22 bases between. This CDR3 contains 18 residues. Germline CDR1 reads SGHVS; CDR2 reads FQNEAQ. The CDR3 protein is CASSSLGQSLQNSYEQYF. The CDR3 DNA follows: TGTGCCAGCAGCTCCCTAGGACAGTCACTACAGAACTCCTACGAGCAGTACTTC.

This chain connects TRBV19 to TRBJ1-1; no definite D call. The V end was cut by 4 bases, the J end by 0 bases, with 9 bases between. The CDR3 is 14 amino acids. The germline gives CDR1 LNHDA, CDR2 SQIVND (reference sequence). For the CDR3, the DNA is TGTGCCAGTAGTACGGAGACCATGAACACTGAAGCTTTCTTT. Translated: CASSTETMNTEAFF.

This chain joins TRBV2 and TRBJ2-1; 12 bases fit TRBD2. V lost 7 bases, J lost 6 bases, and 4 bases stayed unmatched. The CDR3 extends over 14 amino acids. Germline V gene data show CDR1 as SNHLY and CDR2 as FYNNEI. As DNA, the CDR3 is TGTGCCAGCACTAGCGGGGGGGCTGGCAATGAGCAGTTCTTC. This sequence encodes CASTSGGAGNEQFF.

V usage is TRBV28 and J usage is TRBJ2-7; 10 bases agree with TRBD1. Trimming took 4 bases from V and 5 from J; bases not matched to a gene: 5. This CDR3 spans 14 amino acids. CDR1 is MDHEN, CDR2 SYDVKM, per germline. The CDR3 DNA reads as TGTGCCAGCAGTTCCCTCGGGACAGGGGACGAGCAGTACTTC. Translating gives CASSSLGTGDEQYF.

The CDR3 DNA follows: TGTGCCTGGAGGGGGGCAGGGACTAGCGTGGGAGATACGCAGTATTTT. Residues: CAWRGAGTSVGDTQYF. This sequence joins TRBV30 and TRBJ2-3; 10 bases align to TRBD2. V trimming: 3 bases; J trimming: 5 bases; junction bases outside the gene matches: 11. Germline lookup yields CDR1 GTSNPN and CDR2 SVGIG (reference sequence). CDR3 length: 16 residues.

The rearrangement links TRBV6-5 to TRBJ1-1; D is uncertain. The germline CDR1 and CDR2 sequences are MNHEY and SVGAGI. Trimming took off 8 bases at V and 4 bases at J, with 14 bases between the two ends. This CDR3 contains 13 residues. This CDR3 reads CASSGRRSTEAFF. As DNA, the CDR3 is TGTGCCAGCTCTGGCAGGCGGAGCACTGAAGCTTTCTTT.

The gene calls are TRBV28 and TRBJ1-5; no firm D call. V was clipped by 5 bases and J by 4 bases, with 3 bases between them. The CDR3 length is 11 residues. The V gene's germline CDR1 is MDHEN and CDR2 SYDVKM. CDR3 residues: CASSVNQPQHF. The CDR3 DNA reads TGTGCCAGCAGTGTTAATCAGCCCCAGCATTTT.

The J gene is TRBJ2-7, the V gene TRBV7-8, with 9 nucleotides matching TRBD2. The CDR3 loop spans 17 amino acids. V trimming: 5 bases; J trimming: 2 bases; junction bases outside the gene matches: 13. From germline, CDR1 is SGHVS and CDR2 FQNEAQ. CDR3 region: CASSPPPLAGETYEQYF. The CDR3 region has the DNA TGTGCCAGCAGCCCACCCCCCTTAGCGGGGGAAACCTACGAGCAGTACTTC.

The CDR3 region has the DNA TGTGCCAGCAGCTCGGCGGGAACCGGGGAGCTGTTTTTT. It encodes CASSSAGTGELFF. This chain connects TRBV7-3 to TRBJ2-2, with TRBD2 as a possible D gene (6 bases). The CDR3 runs to 13 residues. Trimming cost V 4 bases and J 5 bases, with 8 bases left between them. CDR1 is SGHTA and CDR2 is FQGTGA in the germline V gene.

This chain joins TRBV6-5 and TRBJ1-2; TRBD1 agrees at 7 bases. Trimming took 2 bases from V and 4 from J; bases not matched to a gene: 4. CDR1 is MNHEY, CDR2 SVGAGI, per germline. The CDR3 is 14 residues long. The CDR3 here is CASSYRDRFYGYTF. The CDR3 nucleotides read TGTGCCAGCAGTTACCGGGACAGATTCTATGGCTACACCTTC.

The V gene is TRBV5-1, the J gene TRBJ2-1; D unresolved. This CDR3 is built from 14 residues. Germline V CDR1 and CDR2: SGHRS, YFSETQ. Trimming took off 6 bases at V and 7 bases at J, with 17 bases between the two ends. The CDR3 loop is CASMAHPGTNEQFF. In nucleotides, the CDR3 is TGCGCCAGCATGGCCCACCCAGGTACGAATGAGCAGTTCTTC.

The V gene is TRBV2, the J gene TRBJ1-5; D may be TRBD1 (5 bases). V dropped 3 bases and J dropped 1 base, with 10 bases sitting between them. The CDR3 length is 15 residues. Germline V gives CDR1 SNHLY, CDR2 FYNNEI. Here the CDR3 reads CASSDQGRSNQPQHF. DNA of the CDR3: TGTGCCAGCAGTGACCAGGGTAGGAGCAATCAGCCCCAGCATTTT.

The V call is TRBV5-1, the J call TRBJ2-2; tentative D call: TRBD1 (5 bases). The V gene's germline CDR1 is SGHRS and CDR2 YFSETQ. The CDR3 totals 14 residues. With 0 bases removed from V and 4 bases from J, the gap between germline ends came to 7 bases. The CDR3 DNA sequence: TGCGCCAGCAGCTTGGTCCAGGGCACCGGGGAGCTGTTTTTT. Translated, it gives CASSLVQGTGELFF.

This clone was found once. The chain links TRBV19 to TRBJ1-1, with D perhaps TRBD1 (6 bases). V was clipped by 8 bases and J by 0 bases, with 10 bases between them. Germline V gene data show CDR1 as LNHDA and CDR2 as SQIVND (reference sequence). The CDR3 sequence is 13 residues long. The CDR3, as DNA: TGTGCCAGTGGAACAGGGCTGAACACTGAAGCTTTCTTT. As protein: CASGTGLNTEAFF.

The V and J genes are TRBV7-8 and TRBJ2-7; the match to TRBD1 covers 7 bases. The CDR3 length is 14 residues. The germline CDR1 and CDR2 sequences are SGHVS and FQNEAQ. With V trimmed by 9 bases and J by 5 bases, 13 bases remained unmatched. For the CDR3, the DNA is TGTGCCAGTTCAAGGGGGCAGGGTCCCGACGAGCAGTACTTC. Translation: CASSRGQGPDEQYF.

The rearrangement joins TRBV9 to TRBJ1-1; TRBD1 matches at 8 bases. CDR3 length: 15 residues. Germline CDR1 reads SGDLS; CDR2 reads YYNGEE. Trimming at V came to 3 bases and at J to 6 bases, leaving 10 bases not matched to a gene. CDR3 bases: TGTGCCAGCAGCGGTACTTCAGGGGGCAAGGCTGAAGCTTTCTTT. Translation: CASSGTSGGKAEAFF.

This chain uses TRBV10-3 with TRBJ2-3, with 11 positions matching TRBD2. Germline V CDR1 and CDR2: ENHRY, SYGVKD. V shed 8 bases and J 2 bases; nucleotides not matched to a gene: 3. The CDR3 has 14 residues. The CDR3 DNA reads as TGTGCCATCGATAGCGGGGGGGACACAGATACGCAGTATTTT. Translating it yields CAIDSGGDTDTQYF.

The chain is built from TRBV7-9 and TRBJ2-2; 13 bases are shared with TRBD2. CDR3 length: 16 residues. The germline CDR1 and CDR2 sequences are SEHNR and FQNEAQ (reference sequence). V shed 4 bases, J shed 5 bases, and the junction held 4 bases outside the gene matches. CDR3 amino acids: CASSWRLAGGTGELFF. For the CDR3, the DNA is TGTGCCAGCAGCTGGAGACTAGCGGGGGGAACCGGGGAGCTGTTTTTT.

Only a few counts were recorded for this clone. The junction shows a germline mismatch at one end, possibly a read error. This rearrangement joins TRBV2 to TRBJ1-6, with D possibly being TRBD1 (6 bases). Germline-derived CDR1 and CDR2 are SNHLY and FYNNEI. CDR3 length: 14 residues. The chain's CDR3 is CASSEGGGWSPLHF. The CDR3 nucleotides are TGTGCCAGCAGCGAAGGGGGGGGCTGGTCACCCCTCCACTTT. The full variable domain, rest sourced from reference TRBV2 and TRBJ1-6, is EPEVTQTPSHQVTQMGQEVILRCVPISNHLYFYWYRQILGQKVEFLVSFYNNEISEKSEIFDDQFSVERPDGSNFTLKIRSTKLEDSAMYFCASSEGGGWSPLHFGNGTRLTVT.

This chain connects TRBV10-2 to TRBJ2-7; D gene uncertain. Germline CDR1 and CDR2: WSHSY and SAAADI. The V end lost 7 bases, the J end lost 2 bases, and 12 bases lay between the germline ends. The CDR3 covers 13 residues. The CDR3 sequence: CASKAGQAYEQYF. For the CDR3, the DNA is TGCGCCAGCAAAGCCGGGCAGGCCTACGAGCAGTACTTC.

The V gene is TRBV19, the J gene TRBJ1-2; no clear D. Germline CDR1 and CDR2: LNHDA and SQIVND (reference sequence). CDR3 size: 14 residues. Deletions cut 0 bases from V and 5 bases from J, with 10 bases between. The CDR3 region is CASSIERTPYGYTF. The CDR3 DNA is TGTGCCAGTAGTATAGAACGGACGCCGTATGGCTACACCTTC.

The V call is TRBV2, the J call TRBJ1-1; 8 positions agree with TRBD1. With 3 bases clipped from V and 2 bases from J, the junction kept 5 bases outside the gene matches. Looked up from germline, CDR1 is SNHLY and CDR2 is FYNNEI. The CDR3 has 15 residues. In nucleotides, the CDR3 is TGTGCCAGCAGTGATCAGGGGGCGCGAAACACTGAAGCTTTCTTT. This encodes CASSDQGARNTEAFF.

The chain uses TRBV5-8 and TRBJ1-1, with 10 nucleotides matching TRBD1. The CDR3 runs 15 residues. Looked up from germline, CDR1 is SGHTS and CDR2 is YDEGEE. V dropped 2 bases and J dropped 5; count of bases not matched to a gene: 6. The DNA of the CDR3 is TGTGCCAGCAGCTTAGGGACAGGGGTAAAGACTGAAGCTTTCTTT. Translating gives CASSLGTGVKTEAFF.

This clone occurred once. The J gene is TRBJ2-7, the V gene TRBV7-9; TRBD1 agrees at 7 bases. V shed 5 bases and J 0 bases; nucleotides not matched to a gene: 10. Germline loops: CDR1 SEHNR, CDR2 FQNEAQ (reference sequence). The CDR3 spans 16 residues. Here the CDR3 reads CASSPTGTLSSYEQYF. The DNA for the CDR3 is TGTGCCAGCAGCCCGACAGGGACCCTGAGCTCCTACGAGCAGTACTTC. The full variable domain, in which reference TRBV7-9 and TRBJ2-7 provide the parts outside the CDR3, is DTGVSQNPRHKITKRGQNVTFRCDPISEHNRLYWYRQTLGQGPEFLTYFQNEAQLEKSRLLSDRFSAERPKGSFSTLEIQRTEQGDSAMYLCASSPTGTLSSYEQYFGPGTRLTVT.

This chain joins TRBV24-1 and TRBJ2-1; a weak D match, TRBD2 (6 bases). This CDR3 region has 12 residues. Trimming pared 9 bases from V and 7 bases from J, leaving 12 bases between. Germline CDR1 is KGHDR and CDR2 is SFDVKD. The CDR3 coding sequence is TGTGCCACCGTTTCCCGGGAGAATGAGCAGTTCTTC. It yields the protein CATVSRENEQFF.

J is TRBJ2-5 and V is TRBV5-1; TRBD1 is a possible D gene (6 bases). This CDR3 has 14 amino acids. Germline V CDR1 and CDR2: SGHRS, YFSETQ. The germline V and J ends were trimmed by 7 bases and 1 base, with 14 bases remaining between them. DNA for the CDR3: TGCGCCAGCGGGAAAGGACAGCCCCAAGAGACCCAGTACTTC. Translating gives CASGKGQPQETQYF.